Listed below are T cell receptor beta chains from one sample, sequenced in a study of T cell responses to AZD1222 COVID-19 vaccine. Using immunoSEQ multiplex PCR, the repertoire was profiled, and TCRdb retains in-frame clones only, with some absent. The table lists 140,000 or so clones, 70% to 90% of them singletons, with around 5.1% in the top ten. This specimen consisted of peripheral blood, obtained 28 days after the second AZD1222 dose. Source of these receptors: an adult who received the AZD1222 COVID-19 vaccine. The CDR3 runs from the conserved cysteine through the conserved F or W. D genes are given only for firm matches. For some rows the clone size is stated as once, few or many, or as a class when expanded; others skip it.

j_call	clone_size	v_call	d_call	cdr3_nt	cdr3_aa
TRBJ2-7	NA	TRBV7-6	NA	TGTGCCAGCAGCCGGGACTGGTACGAGCAGTACTTC	CASSRDWYEQYF
TRBJ2-5	NA	TRBV20-1	NA	TGCAGTGCTAGAGGAGGTTTTCACGTGGACTTC	CSARGGFHVDF
TRBJ2-7	NA	TRBV6-2/TRBV6-3	TRBD1	TGTGCCAGCAGTCCCAGGACAGGATCCTCCTACGAGCAGTACTTC	CASSPRTGSSYEQYF
TRBJ2-3	NA	TRBV7-2	TRBD2	TGTGCCAGCAGCTTAAGCGGGGGGATCACAGATACGCAGTATTTT	CASSLSGGITDTQYF
TRBJ2-2	NA	TRBV5-4	TRBD2	TGTGCCAGCAGCTTGGGACTAGCGGGGGGGCTGAACGGGGAGCTGTTTTTT	CASSLGLAGGLNGELFF
TRBJ2-5	NA	TRBV5-1	TRBD2	TGCGCCAGCAGCTTGGCGGGGGGTCTGGAGACCCAGTACTTC	CASSLAGGLETQYF
TRBJ2-7	NA	TRBV4-2	TRBD1	TGTGCCAGCAGCCAAGAACCCAGACAGGGGGCTGGCGAGCAGTACTTC	CASSQEPRQGAGEQYF
TRBJ1-2	once	TRBV19	NA	TGTGCCAGTAATATTTGGGGGCGACTAGATGGCTACACCTTC	CASNIWGRLDGYTF
TRBJ2-1	NA	TRBV30	TRBD2	TGTGCCTGGAGTGTTCTGGCGGGAGCTTACAATGAGCAGTTCTTC	CAWSVLAGAYNEQFF
TRBJ2-7	NA	TRBV6-5	NA	TGTGCCAGCAGTTACGGGGGAGCGAAGTCCCTCTACGAGCAGTACTTC	CASSYGGAKSLYEQYF
TRBJ2-3	NA	TRBV11-3	NA	TGTGCCAGCAGCTCCCCGGAGAGCACAGATACGCAGTATTTT	CASSSPESTDTQYF
TRBJ1-1	NA	TRBV6-2/TRBV6-3	NA	TGTGCCAGCAGTTCAGACAGGCTAGGGCTGAACACTGAAGCTTTCTTT	CASSSDRLGLNTEAFF
TRBJ2-5	few	TRBV25-1	TRBD2	TGTGCCAGCAGGGGGAGGGGCGAAGAGACCCAGTACTTC	CASRGRGEETQYF
TRBJ2-7	NA	TRBV28	TRBD2	TGTGCCAGCTTGACTAGCGGGGGAGAGCAGTACTTC	CASLTSGGEQYF
TRBJ1-4	NA	TRBV19	NA	TGTGCCAGTAGTAGCCGGGCTAATGAAAAACTGTTTTTT	CASSSRANEKLFF
TRBJ2-5	NA	TRBV6-5	TRBD1	TGTGCCAGCCGGACAGGGGTTGAGACCCAGTACTTC	CASRTGVETQYF
TRBJ1-1	NA	TRBV27	NA	TGTGCCAGCAGTCGCGACCTAGCTAACAGTTTTGCAAACACTGAAGCTTTCTTT	CASSRDLANSFANTEAFF
TRBJ2-5	once	TRBV4-2	NA	TGTGCCAGCAGCGTTACCGGGCTCCAAGAGACCCAGTACTTC	CASSVTGLQETQYF